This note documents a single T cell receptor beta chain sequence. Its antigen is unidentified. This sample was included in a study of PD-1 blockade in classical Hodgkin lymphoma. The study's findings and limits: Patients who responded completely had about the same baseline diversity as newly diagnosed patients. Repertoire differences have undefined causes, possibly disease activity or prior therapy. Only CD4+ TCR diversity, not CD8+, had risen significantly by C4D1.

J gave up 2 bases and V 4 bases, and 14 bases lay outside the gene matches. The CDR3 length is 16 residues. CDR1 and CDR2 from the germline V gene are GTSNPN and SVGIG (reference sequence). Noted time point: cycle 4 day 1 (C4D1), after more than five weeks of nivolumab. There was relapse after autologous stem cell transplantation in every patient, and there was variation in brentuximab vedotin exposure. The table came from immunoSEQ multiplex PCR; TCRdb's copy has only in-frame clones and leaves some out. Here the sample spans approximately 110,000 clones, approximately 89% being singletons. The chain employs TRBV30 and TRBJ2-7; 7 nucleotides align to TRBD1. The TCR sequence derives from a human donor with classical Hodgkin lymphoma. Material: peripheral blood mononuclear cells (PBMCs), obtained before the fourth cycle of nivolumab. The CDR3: CAWKRGTLGTAYEQYF. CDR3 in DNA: TGTGCCTGGAAAAGGGGGACCTTAGGGACAGCCTACGAGCAGTACTTC.